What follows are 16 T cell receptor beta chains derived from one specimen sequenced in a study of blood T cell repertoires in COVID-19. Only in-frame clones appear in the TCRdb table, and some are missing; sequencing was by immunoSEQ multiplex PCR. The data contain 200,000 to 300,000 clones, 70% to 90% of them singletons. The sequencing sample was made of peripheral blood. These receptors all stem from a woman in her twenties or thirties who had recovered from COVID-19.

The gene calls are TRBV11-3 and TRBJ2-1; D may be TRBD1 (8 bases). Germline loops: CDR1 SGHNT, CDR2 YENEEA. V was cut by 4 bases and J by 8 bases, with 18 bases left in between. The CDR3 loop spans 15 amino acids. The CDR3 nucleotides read TGTGCCAGCAGCTCGTCAGGGGGCCGGGAGGATGAGCAGTTCTTC. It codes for CASSSSGGREDEQFF.

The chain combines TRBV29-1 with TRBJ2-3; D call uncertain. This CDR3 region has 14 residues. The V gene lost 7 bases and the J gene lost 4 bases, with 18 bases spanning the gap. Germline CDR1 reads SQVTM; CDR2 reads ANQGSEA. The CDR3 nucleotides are TGCAGCGCCCTCTTTGTGGGCGCACCAGATACGCAGTATTTT. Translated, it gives CSALFVGAPDTQYF.

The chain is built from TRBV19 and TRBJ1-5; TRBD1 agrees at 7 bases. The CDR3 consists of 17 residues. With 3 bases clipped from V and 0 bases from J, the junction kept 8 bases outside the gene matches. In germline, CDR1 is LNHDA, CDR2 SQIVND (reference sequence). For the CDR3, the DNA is TGTGCCAGTAGTATCATATCGGGACAGAATAGCAATCAGCCCCAGCATTTT. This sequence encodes CASSIISGQNSNQPQHF.

The CDR3 DNA reads TGCGCCAGCAGTCAATCTGGGGAGGGGTTGGTTGGCTACACCTTC. Encoded protein: CASSQSGEGLVGYTF. The chain recombines TRBV23-1 with TRBJ1-2, with a possible D match to TRBD1 (5 bases). TRBV23-1 is designated an ORF whose function remains uncertain. The CDR3 extends over 15 amino acids. Trimming removed 0 bases at V and 7 bases at J, with 15 bases between.

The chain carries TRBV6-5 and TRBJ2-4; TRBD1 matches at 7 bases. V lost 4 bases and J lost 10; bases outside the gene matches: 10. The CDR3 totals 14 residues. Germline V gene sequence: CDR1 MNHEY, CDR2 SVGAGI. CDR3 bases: TGTGCCAGCAGTTTAACCGGGACAGCGGAAATTCAGTACTTC. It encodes CASSLTGTAEIQYF.

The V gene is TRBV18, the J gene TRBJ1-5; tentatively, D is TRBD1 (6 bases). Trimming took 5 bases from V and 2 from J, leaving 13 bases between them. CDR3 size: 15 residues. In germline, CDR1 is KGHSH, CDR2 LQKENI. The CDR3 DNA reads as TGTGCCAGCTCAACGGGACACTGGGGCAATCAGCCCCAGCATTTT. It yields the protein CASSTGHWGNQPQHF.

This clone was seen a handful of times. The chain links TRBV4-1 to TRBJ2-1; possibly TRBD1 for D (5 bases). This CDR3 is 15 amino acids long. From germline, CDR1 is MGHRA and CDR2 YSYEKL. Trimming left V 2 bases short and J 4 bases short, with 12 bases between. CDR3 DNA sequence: TGCGCCAGCAGCCAACAGGGTTTTGGGTACAATGAGCAGTTCTTC. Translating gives CASSQQGFGYNEQFF.

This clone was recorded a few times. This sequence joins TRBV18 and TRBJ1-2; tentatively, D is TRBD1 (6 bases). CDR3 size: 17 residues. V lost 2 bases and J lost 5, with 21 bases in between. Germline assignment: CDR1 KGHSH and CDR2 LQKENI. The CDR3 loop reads CASSPGVGVGTSYGYTF. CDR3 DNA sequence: TGTGCCAGCTCACCAGGGGTTGGGGTCGGGACAAGTTATGGCTACACCTTC.

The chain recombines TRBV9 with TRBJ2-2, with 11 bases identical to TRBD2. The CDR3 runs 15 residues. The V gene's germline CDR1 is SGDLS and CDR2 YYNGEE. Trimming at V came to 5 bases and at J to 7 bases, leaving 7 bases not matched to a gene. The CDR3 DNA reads TGTGCCAGCAGGCGTAGCGGGGGGGCTGTCGGGGAGCTGTTTTTT. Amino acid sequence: CASRRSGGAVGELFF.

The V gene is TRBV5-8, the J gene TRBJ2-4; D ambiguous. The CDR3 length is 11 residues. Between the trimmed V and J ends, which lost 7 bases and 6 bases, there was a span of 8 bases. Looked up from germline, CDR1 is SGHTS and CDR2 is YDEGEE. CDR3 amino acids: CASRRLNIQYF. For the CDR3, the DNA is TGTGCCAGCCGGCGGCTAAACATTCAGTACTTC.

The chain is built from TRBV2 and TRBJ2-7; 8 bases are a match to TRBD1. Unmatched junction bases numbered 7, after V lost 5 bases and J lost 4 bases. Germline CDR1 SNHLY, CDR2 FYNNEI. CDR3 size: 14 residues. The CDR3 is CASSPGTGTYEQYF. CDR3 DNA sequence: TGTGCCAGCAGTCCCGGGACAGGAACATACGAGCAGTACTTC.

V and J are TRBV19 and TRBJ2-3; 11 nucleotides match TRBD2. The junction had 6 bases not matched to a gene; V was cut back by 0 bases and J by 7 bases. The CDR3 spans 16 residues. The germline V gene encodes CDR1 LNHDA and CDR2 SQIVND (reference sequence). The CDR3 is CASSIDATSGGYTQYF. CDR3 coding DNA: TGTGCCAGTAGTATAGATGCCACTAGCGGGGGATATACGCAGTATTTT.

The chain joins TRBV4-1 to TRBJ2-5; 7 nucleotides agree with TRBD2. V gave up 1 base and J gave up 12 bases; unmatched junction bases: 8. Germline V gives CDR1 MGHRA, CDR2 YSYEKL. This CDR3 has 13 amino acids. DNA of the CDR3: TGCGCCAGCAGCCAAGCGCTAGCGGCGGAAAAGTACTTC. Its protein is CASSQALAAEKYF.

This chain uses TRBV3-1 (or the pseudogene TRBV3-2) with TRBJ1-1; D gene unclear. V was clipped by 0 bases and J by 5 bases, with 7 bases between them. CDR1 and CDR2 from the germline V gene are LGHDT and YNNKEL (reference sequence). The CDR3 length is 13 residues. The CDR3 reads CASSQERGTEAFF. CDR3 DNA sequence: TGTGCCAGCAGCCAAGAGCGGGGAACTGAAGCTTTCTTT.

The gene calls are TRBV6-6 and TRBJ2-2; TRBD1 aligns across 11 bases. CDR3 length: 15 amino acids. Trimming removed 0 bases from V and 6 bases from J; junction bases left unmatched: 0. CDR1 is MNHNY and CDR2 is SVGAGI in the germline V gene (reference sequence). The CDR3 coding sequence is TGTGCCAGCAGTTACTCGGGACAGGGGGCCGGGGAGCTGTTTTTT. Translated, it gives CASSYSGQGAGELFF.

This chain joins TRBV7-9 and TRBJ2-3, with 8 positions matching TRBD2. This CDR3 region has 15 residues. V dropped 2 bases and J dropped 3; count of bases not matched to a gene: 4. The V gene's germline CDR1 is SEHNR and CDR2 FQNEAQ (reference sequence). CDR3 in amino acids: CASSLRGGRTDTQYF. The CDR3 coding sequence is TGTGCCAGCAGCTTACGGGGGGGCCGGACAGATACGCAGTATTTT.